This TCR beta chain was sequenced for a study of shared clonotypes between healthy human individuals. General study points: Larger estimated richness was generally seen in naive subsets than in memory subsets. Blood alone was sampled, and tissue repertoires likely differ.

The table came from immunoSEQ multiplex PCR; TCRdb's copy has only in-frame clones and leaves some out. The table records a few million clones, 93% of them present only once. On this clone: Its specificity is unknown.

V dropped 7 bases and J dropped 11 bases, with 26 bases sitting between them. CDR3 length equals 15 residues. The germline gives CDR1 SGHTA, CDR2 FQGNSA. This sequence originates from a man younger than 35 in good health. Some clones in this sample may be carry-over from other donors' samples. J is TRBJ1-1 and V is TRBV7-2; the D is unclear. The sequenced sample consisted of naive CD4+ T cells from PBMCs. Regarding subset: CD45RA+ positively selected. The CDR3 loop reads CASTPESGALGGAFF. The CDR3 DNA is TGTGCCAGCACTCCAGAGTCGGGAGCCCTTGGCGGGGCTTTCTTT.